Sequencing of this TCR beta chain was carried out in a study of shared clonotypes between healthy human individuals. Produced via immunoSEQ multiplex PCR; TCRdb's table is partial and in-frame only. Here the sample spans under 1 million clones, approximately 92% being singletons. The naive CD8 fraction comprised CD45RO-negative cells positively selected for CCR7 and excluded terminally differentiated effector memory CD45RA+ cells. A remark on this clone: Its antigen is as yet unknown.

Study findings and constraints: When compared with the clonotypes that were shared by all four sorted-subset donors, the non-shared clonotypes turned out to have lower generation probabilities. With few donors, the genetic and exposure-history diversity represented was limited.

The TCR originated in a man younger than 40 in good health. Material for sequencing was naive CD8+ T cells sorted from blood.

CDR3 sequence reads: CASSYGHSGANVLTF. In nucleotides, the CDR3 is TGTGCCAGCAGCTACGGCCACTCTGGGGCCAACGTCCTGACTTTC. This chain links TRBV5-6 with TRBJ2-6, with D uncertain. V gave up 3 bases and J gave up 0 bases, with 7 bases separating them. This CDR3 has 15 amino acids. Germline V CDR1 and CDR2: SGHDT, YYEEEE. Drawing the rest from reference TRBV5-6 and TRBJ2-6, the complete variable domain is DAGVTQSPTHLIKTRGQQVTLRCSPKSGHDTVSWYQQALGQGPQFIFQYYEEEERQRGNFPDRFSGHQFPNYSSELNVNALLLGDSALYLCASSYGHSGANVLTFGAGSRLTVL.